The 18 T cell receptor beta chains given below trace back to one sample, sequenced in a study of blood T cell repertoires in COVID-19. Assay used: immunoSEQ multiplex PCR; TCRdb lists only in-frame clones, some missing. The sample lists under 170,000 clones, roughly 80% occurring once. The sample taken for sequencing was peripheral blood. All receptors come from a man aged 65 to 85 with acute or convalescent COVID-19.

A single count supports this clone. The chain combines TRBV6-1 with TRBJ1-1; tentatively, D is TRBD1 (5 bases). From germline, CDR1 is MNHNS and CDR2 SASEGT. The CDR3 has 19 amino acids. Between the trimmed V and J ends, which lost 4 bases and 0 bases, there was a span of 24 bases. The CDR3 sequence is CASSASFGRGEGMNTEAFF. DNA for the CDR3: TGTGCCAGCAGTGCGTCATTCGGGAGGGGAGAGGGTATGAACACTGAAGCTTTCTTT.

The CDR3 reads CASSRVQGTDTQYF. The CDR3 coding sequence is TGTGCCAGCTCACGAGTCCAGGGGACAGATACGCAGTATTTT. The chain recombines TRBV18 with TRBJ2-3; TRBD1 is a possible D gene (6 bases). The CDR3 spans 14 residues. Per the germline V gene, CDR1 is KGHSH and CDR2 is LQKENI. The V end was cut by 4 bases, the J end by 3 bases, with 11 bases between.

The chain joins TRBV4-1 to TRBJ2-5; a weak D match, TRBD2 (5 bases). From germline, CDR1 is MGHRA and CDR2 YSYEKL. The CDR3 runs 13 residues. V was cut by 5 bases and J by 5 bases, with 12 bases left in between. CDR3 region: CASSAPGSETQYF. CDR3 bases: TGCGCCAGCAGCGCCCCGGGGAGCGAGACCCAGTACTTC.

This CDR3 reads CASSQEQGRKQYF. The CDR3 nucleotides read TGTGCCAGCAGCCAAGAGCAGGGGCGCAAGCAGTACTTC. The chain employs TRBV14 and TRBJ2-7; D perhaps matches TRBD1 (6 bases). Trimming left V 0 bases short and J 8 bases short, with 11 bases between. The CDR3 contains 13 residues. Looked up from germline, CDR1 is SGHDN and CDR2 is FVKESK.

DNA for the CDR3: TGTGCCAGCAGCCAGGGACAGGGAGGAGAGACCCAGTACTTC. Residues: CASSQGQGGETQYF. The rearrangement links TRBV9 to TRBJ2-5; 9 nucleotides match TRBD1. V lost 4 bases, J lost 4 bases, and 5 bases stayed unmatched. This CDR3 comprises 14 residues. Per germline, CDR1 SGDLS and CDR2 YYNGEE.

This chain's CDR3 is CASSLRFGTGTGELFF. DNA of the CDR3: TGCGCCAGCAGCTTGCGGTTTGGGACAGGCACCGGGGAGCTGTTTTTT. The chain carries TRBV5-1 and TRBJ2-2; 8 bases fit TRBD1. The junction had 6 bases not matched to a gene; V was cut back by 1 base and J by 4 bases. The V gene's germline CDR1 is SGHRS and CDR2 YFSETQ. The CDR3 is 16 amino acids.

The V call is TRBV10-1, the J call TRBJ1-4, with 9 nucleotides matching TRBD1. CDR3 length equals 13 residues. The junction had 2 bases not matched to a gene; V was cut back by 4 bases and J by 8 bases. Germline CDR1 WNHNN, CDR2 SYGVQD (reference sequence). This chain's CDR3 is CASSAGTGEKLFF. Here the CDR3 DNA reads TGCGCCAGCAGTGCCGGGACAGGGGAAAAACTGTTTTTT.

This sequence joins TRBV7-9 and TRBJ2-1; D perhaps matches TRBD2 (5 bases). Germline V CDR1 and CDR2: SEHNR, FQNEAQ (reference sequence). The CDR3 contains 15 residues. The V end lost 0 bases, the J end lost 2 bases, and 8 bases lay between the germline ends. The CDR3 DNA follows: TGTGCCAGCAGCTTAGCGACGGGGACCTACAATGAGCAGTTCTTC. This codes for CASSLATGTYNEQFF. The full variable domain, rest sourced from reference TRBV7-9 and TRBJ2-1, is DTGVSQNPRHKITKRGQNVTFRCDPISEHNRLYWYRQTLGQGPEFLTYFQNEAQLEKSRLLSDRFSAERPKGSFSTLEIQRTEQGDSAMYLCASSLATGTYNEQFFGPGTRLTVL.

This clone was seen once. This chain joins TRBV28 and TRBJ2-2; 7 bases align to TRBD2. The CDR3 extends over 20 amino acids. Germline V gene lookup returns CDR1 MDHEN and CDR2 SYDVKM. Trimming cost V 3 bases and J 0 bases; bases outside gene matches: 16. The DNA for the CDR3 is TGTGCCAGCAGTTTCTCACCGGCACCGGGACTACCACCGAACACCGGGGAGCTGTTTTTT. Translation gives CASSFSPAPGLPPNTGELFF.

This clone appeared a few times. The chain employs TRBV2 and TRBJ1-4; possible D gene TRBD1, 6 bases. This CDR3 comprises 13 residues. Germline lookup yields CDR1 SNHLY and CDR2 FYNNEI. Trimming pared 8 bases from V and 8 bases from J, leaving 15 bases between. CDR3 loop: CASSQGLLEKLFF. DNA for the CDR3: TGTGCCAGCTCACAGGGTTTATTGGAAAAACTGTTTTTT. Supplemented by reference TRBV2 and TRBJ1-4, the full variable domain reads EPEVTQTPSHQVTQMGQEVILRCVPISNHLYFYWYRQILGQKVEFLVSFYNNEISEKSEIFDDQFSVERPDGSNFTLKIRSTKLEDSAMYFCASSQGLLEKLFFGSGTQLSVL.

The chain joins TRBV12-3 or TRBV12-4 to TRBJ1-1, with D perhaps TRBD1 (6 bases). V was clipped by 3 bases and J by 4 bases, with 9 bases between them. This CDR3 spans 13 amino acids. CDR3 in DNA: TGTGCCAGCAGTTTGGACAGAGGCACTGAAGCTTTCTTT. Amino acid sequence: CASSLDRGTEAFF.

This clone has a handful of counts. V and J are TRBV6-1 and TRBJ2-1, with 16 nucleotides matching TRBD2. This CDR3 region has 14 residues. The germline gives CDR1 MNHNS, CDR2 SASEGT. V gave up 3 bases and J gave up 16 bases; unmatched junction bases: 6. This CDR3 is CASSDGTSGRVRFF. Here the CDR3 DNA reads TGTGCCAGCAGTGACGGGACTAGCGGGAGGGTGAGATTCTTC.

The CDR3 is CASSFRGAANYGYTF. Here the CDR3 DNA reads TGTGCCAGCAGCTTCCGGGGGGCAGCTAACTATGGCTACACCTTC. The rearrangement uses TRBV5-4 and TRBJ1-2; D might be TRBD1 (6 bases). This CDR3 has 15 residues. Germline V gene sequence: CDR1 SGHNT, CDR2 YYREEE (reference sequence). V lost 2 bases to trimming and J lost 0 bases, with 11 bases between them. Together with reference TRBV5-4 and TRBJ1-2, the CDR3 gives the full variable domain: ETGVTQSPTHLIKTRGQQVTLRCSSQSGHNTVSWYQQALGQGPQFIFQYYREEENGRGNFPPRFSGLQFPNYSSELNVNALELDDSALYLCASSFRGAANYGYTFGSGTRLTVV.

The chain uses TRBV21-1 and TRBJ1-1; the table's D call TRBD1 went unverified against the DNA. TRBV21-1 is a listed pseudogene. There are 16 residues in the CDR3. CDR3 region: CASSKSQTQGRTEAFF. For the CDR3, the DNA is TGTGCCAGCAGCAAAAGCCAAACTCAGGGGCGCACTGAAGCTTTCTTT.

The J gene is TRBJ1-3, the V gene TRBV5-1; a weak D match, TRBD1 (5 bases). Trimming left V 2 bases short and J 2 bases short, with 8 bases between. The germline V gene encodes CDR1 SGHRS and CDR2 YFSETQ. CDR3 length: 14 residues. The CDR3, as DNA: TGCGCCAGCAGCTTTGGGGCCACTGGAAACACCATATATTTT. Translated, it gives CASSFGATGNTIYF.

V usage is TRBV11-2 and J usage is TRBJ2-1; D perhaps matches TRBD1 (6 bases). Germline CDR1 SGHAT, CDR2 FQNNGV. There are 14 residues in the CDR3. V lost 1 base to trimming and J lost 7 bases, with 11 bases between them. CDR3 in DNA: TGTGCCAGCAGCTTAGCAGGGGCAGGGAATGAGCAGTTCTTC. Residues: CASSLAGAGNEQFF.

The chain recombines TRBV19 with TRBJ2-1; the match to TRBD2 covers 12 bases. The V gene end was trimmed by 5 bases and the J gene end by 7 bases; junction bases not matched to a gene: 9. Germline V gene data show CDR1 as LNHDA and CDR2 as SQIVND (reference sequence). CDR3 length: 16 amino acids. The CDR3: CASSSSGLAGGNEQFF. The CDR3 DNA follows: TGTGCCAGTAGTTCTTCGGGACTAGCGGGCGGGAATGAGCAGTTCTTC.

V gene TRBV6-5 combines with J gene TRBJ1-6, with D maybe TRBD1 (6 bases). The V end was cut by 7 bases, the J end by 4 bases, with 14 bases between. Germline loops: CDR1 MNHEY, CDR2 SVGAGI. The CDR3 contains 15 residues. CDR3 in amino acids: CASMGATGYNSPLHF. CDR3 DNA: TGTGCCAGCATGGGGGCTACAGGGTATAATTCACCCCTCCACTTT.